This TCR beta chain is drawn from a study of blood T cells in healthy people across ages. This clonotype came up a few times. No antigen is known for it. Study-level points and caveats: Per million T cells, TCR beta diversity dropped about linearly as age rose. It was held that diversity estimates obtained from one million T cells represented underestimates. Naive CD4+ cell counts and diversity both ran higher in long-lived than in aged donors.

A second PCR of 7 to 11 cycles used a sample-barcoded 5' primer and a J-beta primer mix. TCRdb re-called the 5' RACE reads with MiXCR, one entry per CDR3 protein. The sample includes fewer than 2,000,000 distinct CDR3 sequences, about 39% seen only once; the top ten take about 21%. Total RNA was isolated from each sample in quantities of at least 6 micrograms. CDR3 length: 17 amino acids. Trimming shortened V by 2 bases and J by 4 bases, and 21 bases separated the two germline ends. Per the germline V gene, CDR1 is MDHEN and CDR2 is SYDVKM. This sequence was found in a human donor in good health. The chain uses TRBV28 and TRBJ2-7, with TRBD2 as a possible D gene (6 bases). Sequenced sample: blood. The CDR3: CASSLRPGRMAGYEQYF. Here the CDR3 DNA reads TGTGCCAGCAGTTTACGACCCGGACGGATGGCGGGGTACGAGCAGTACTTC.